This T cell receptor (beta chain) was identified in a study of cytomegalovirus exposure and HLA in healthy donors. The PCR employed 60 Vbeta primers together with 13 Jbeta primers. Profiled with immunoSEQ multiplex PCR; TCRdb holds only in-frame clones, not every one. The data show 75,000 to 90,000 clones, 63% seen once. This clone was recorded once. No antigen is known for it. With 4 bases removed from V and 2 bases from J, the gap between germline ends came to 16 bases. There are 16 residues in the CDR3. Germline V gene data show CDR1 as MNHNS and CDR2 as SASEGT. Study-wide results and limits: TCR beta sequences reportedly predicted the HLA-A and HLA-B alleles of most subjects accurately.

The V and J genes are TRBV6-1 and TRBJ2-3; D unclear. Sequences were obtained from PBMCs. This clonotype was obtained from a middle-aged woman in good health and CMV-seropositive. The CDR3 DNA reads as TGTGCCAGCAGTGTATCCCCGCAGACTCCCACAGATACGCAGTATTTT. This codes for CASSVSPQTPTDTQYF.